The present T cell receptor beta chain was sequenced within a study of CD8+CD57+ T cells in acquired aplastic anemia. According to the study, genomic DNA was the template for TCR beta VDJ and CDR3 profiling. MiXCR, applied by TCRdb to the reads, yields one record per CDR3 protein. Of 300,000 or so distinct CDR3 sequences listed, 45% to 65% are singletons. This clonotype showed up many times. Those patients picked for sequencing had displayed CD8+CD57+ cell expansion on flow cytometry. CDR1 and CDR2 from the germline V gene are SNHLY and FYNNEI. With 6 bases removed from V and 6 bases from J, the gap between germline ends came to 20 bases. CDR3 length equals 15 residues.

Sequencing was carried out using sorted CD4+, CD8+, or CD8+CD57+ T cells (not recorded which) from PBMCs. The chain couples TRBV2 to TRBJ2-5; D is uncertain. This TCR was recovered from a human donor with aplastic anemia. The CDR3 sequence: CASSEYSSLLKTQYF. DNA of the CDR3: TGTGCCAGCAGCGAATATAGCAGCCTCCTGAAGACCCAGTACTTC.